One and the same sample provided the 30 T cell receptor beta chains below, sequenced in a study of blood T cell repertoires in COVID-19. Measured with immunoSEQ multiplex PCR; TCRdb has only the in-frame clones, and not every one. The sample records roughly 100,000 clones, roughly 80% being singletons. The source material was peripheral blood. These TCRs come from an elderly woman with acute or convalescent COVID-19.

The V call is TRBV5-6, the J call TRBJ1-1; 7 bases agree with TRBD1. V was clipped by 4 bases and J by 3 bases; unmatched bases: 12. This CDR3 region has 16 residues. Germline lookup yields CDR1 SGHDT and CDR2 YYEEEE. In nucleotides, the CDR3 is TGTGCCAGCAGCCCCCTCGGCGGCAGGGGGTACACTGAAGCTTTCTTT. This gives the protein CASSPLGGRGYTEAFF.

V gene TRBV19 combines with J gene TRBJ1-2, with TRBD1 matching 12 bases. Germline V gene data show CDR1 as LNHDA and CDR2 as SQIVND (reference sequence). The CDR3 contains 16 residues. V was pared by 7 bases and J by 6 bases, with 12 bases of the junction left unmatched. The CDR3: CASKPTGTGGANGYTF. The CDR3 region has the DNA TGTGCCAGTAAACCGACCGGGACAGGGGGCGCGAATGGCTACACCTTC.

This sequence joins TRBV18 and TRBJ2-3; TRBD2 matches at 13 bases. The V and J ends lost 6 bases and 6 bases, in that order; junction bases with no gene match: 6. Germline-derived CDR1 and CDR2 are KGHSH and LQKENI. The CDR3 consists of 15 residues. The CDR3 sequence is CASSELAGGSDTQYF. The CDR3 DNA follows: TGTGCCAGCTCTGAACTAGCGGGAGGGTCCGATACGCAGTATTTT.

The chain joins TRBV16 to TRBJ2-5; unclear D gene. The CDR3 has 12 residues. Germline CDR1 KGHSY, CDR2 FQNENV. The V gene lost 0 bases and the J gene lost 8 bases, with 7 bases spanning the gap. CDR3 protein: CASSQSGRTQYF. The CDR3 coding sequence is TGTGCCAGCAGCCAATCCGGTCGAACCCAGTACTTC.

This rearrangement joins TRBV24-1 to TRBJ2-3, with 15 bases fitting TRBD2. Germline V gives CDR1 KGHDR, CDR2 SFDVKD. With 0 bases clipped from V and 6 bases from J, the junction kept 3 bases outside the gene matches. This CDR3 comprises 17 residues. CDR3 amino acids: CATSDLGLAGGMDTQYF. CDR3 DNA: TGTGCCACCAGTGATTTGGGACTAGCGGGAGGGATGGATACGCAGTATTTT.

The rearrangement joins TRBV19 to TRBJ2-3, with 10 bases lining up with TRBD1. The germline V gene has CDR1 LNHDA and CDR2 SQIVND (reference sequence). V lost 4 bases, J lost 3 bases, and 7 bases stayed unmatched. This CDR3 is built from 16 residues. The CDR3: CASSRGQGLGTDTQYF. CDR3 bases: TGTGCCAGTAGTAGGGGACAGGGGCTGGGGACAGATACGCAGTATTTT.

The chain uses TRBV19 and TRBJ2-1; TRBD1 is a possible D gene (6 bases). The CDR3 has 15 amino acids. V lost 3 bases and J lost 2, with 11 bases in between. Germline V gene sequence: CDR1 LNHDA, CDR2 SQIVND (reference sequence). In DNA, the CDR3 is TGTGCCAGTAGTATTGGGACAAGGCCCTACAATGAGCAGTTCTTC. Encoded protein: CASSIGTRPYNEQFF.

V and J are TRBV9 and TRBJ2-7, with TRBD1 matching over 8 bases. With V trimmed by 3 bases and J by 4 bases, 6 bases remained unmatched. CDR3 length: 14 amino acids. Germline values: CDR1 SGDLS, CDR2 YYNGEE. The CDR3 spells CASSESGQGYEQYF. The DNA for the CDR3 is TGTGCCAGCAGCGAGTCCGGACAGGGTTACGAGCAGTACTTC. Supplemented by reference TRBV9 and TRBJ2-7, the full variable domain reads DSGVTQTPKHLITATGQRVTLRCSPRSGDLSVYWYQQSLDQGLQFLIQYYNGEERAKGNILERFSAQQFPDLHSELNLSSLELGDSALYFCASSESGQGYEQYFGPGTRLTVT.

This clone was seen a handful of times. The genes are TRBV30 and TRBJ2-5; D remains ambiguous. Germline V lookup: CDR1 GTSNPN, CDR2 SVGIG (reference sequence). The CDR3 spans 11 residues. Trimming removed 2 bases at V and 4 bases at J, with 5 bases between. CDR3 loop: CAWSSGETQYF. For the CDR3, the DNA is TGTGCCTGGAGTTCGGGAGAGACCCAGTACTTC.

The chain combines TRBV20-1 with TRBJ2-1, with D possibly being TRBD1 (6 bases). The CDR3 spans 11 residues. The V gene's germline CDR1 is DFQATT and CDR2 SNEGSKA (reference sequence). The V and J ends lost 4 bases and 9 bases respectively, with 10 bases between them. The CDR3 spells CSANRDLEQFF. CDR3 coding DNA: TGCAGTGCTAACAGGGACCTTGAGCAGTTCTTC.

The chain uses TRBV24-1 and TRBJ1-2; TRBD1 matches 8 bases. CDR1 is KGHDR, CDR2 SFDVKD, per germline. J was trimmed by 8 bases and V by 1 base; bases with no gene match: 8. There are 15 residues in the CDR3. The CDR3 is CATSDFGRGREGYTF. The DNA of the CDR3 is TGTGCCACCAGTGATTTCGGCAGGGGGCGGGAAGGCTACACCTTC.

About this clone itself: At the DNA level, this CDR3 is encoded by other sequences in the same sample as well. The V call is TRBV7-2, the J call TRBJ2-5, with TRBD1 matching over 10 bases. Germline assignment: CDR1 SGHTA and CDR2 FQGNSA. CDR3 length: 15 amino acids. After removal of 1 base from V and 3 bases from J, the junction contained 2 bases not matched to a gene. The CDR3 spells CASSLGGTGEETQYF. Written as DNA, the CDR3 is TGTGCCAGCAGCTTAGGAGGGACAGGGGAAGAGACCCAGTACTTC. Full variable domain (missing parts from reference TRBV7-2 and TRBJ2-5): GAGVSQSPSNKVTEKGKDVELRCDPISGHTALYWYRQSLGQGLEFLIYFQGNSAPDKSGLPSDRFSAERTGGSVSTLTIQRTQQEDSAVYLCASSLGGTGEETQYFGPGTRLLVL.

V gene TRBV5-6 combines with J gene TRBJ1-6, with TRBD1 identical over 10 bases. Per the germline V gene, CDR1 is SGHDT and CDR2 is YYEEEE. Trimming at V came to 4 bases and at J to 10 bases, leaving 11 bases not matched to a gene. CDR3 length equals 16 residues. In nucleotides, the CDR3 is TGTGCCAGCAGCCGCCGCCGGGACAGGGGTATCTCACCCCTCCACTTT. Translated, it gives CASSRRRDRGISPLHF.

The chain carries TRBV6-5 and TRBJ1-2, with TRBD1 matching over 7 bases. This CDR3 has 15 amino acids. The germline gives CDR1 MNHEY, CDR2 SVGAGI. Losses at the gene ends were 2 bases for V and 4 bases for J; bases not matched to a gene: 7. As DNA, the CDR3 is TGTGCCAGCAGTTACGGACAGGCGAGCTTCTATGGCTACACCTTC. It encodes CASSYGQASFYGYTF.

Here the CDR3 DNA reads TGTGCCGGCGGACAGGGGGACTCCTCTGGAAACACCATATATTTT. Amino acid sequence: CAGGQGDSSGNTIYF. The chain uses TRBV30 and TRBJ1-3, with 10 positions matching TRBD1. The CDR3 consists of 15 residues. The germline V gene has CDR1 GTSNPN and CDR2 SVGIG (reference sequence). The ends lost 8 bases at V and 0 bases at J; junction bases unmatched: 7.

CDR3 nucleotides: TGTGCCAGCAGCCGGGGTACTAGCGGGAGTAGAGAGACCCAGTACTTC. Translated, it gives CASSRGTSGSRETQYF. The chain combines TRBV9 with TRBJ2-5, with 11 positions matching TRBD2. Germline-derived CDR1 and CDR2 are SGDLS and YYNGEE. The length of the CDR3 is 16 residues. J was trimmed by 4 bases and V by 4 bases; bases with no gene match: 9.

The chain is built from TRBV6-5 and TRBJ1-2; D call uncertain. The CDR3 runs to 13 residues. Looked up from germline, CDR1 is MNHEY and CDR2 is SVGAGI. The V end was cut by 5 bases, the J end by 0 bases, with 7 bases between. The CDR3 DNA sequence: TGTGCCAGCAGTCTTACAGCTAACTATGGCTACACCTTC. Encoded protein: CASSLTANYGYTF.

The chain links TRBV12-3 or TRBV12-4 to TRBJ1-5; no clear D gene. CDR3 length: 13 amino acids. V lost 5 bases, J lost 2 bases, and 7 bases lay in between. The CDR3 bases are TGTGCCAGCAGTCCCCGGGGCAATCAGCCCCAGCATTTT. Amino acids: CASSPRGNQPQHF.

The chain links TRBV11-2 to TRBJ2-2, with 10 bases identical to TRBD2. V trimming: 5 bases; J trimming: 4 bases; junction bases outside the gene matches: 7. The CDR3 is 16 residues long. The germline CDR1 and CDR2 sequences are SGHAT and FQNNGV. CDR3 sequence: CASSQRSGRGTGELFF. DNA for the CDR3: TGTGCCAGCAGCCAGCGCAGCGGGAGGGGCACCGGGGAGCTGTTTTTT. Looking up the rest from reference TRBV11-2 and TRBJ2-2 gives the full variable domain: EAGVAQSPRYKIIEKRQSVAFWCNPISGHATLYWYQQILGQGPKLLIQFQNNGVVDDSQLPKDRFSAERLKGVDSTLKIQPAKLEDSAVYLCASSQRSGRGTGELFFGEGSRLTVL.

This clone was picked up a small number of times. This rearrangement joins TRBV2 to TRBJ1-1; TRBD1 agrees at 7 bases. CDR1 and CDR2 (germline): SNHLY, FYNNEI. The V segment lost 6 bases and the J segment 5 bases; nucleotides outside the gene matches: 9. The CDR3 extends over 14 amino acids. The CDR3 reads CASSVEGARTEAFF. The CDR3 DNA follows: TGTGCCAGCAGCGTCGAGGGGGCCAGGACTGAAGCTTTCTTT.

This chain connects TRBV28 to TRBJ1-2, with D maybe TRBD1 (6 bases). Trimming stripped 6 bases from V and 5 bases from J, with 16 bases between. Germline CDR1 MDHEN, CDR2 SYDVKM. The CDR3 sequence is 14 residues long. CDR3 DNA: TGTGCCAGCAGCCAACCCGACAGGCCATATGGCTACACCTTC. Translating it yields CASSQPDRPYGYTF.

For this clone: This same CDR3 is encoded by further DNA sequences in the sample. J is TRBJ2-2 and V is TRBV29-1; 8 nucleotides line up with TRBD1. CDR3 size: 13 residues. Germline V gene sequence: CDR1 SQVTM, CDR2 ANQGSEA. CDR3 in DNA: TGCAGTGGACAGGGAACGAACACCGGGGAGCTGTTTTTT. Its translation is CSGQGTNTGELFF.

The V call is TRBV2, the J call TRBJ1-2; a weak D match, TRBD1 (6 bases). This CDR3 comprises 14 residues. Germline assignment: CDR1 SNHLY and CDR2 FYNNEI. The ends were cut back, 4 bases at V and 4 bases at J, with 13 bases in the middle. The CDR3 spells CASSGRGGAYGYTF. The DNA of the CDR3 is TGTGCCAGCAGTGGGAGAGGGGGAGCCTATGGCTACACCTTC.

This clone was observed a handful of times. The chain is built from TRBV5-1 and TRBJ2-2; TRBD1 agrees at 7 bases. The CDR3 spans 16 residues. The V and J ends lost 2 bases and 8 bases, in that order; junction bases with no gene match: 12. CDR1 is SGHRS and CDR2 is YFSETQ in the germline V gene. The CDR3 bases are TGCGCCAGCAGCTTCCTTTATACAGGGGTAGGAGGGGAGCTGTTTTTT. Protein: CASSFLYTGVGGELFF.

The CDR3 nucleotides read TGTGCCAGCTCACGGGACTCCCTTTCAAGGAACACTGAAGCTTTCTTT. As protein: CASSRDSLSRNTEAFF. The V call is TRBV18, the J call TRBJ1-1, with D possibly matching TRBD1 (5 bases). This CDR3 region has 16 residues. Per the germline V gene, CDR1 is KGHSH and CDR2 is LQKENI. V gave up 4 bases and J gave up 1 base, with 16 bases separating them.

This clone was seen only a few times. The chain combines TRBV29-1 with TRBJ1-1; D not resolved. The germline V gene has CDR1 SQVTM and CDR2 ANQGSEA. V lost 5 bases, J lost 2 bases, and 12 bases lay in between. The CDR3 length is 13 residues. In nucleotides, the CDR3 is TGCAGCGTTCGGGCCGGGATTAACACTGAAGCTTTCTTT. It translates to CSVRAGINTEAFF.

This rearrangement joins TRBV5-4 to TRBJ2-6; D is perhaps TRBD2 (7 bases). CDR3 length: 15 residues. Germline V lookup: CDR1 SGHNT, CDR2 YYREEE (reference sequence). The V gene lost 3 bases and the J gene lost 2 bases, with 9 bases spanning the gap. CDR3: CASSWGGPGANVLTF. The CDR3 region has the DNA TGTGCCAGCAGCTGGGGGGGCCCTGGGGCCAACGTCCTGACTTTC.

The CDR3 protein is CASSSWGHPGELFF. The CDR3 DNA sequence: TGTGCCAGCAGCTCCTGGGGGCATCCCGGGGAGCTGTTTTTT. The rearrangement joins TRBV5-4 to TRBJ2-2; maybe TRBD1 (6 bases). Germline V lookup: CDR1 SGHNT, CDR2 YYREEE (reference sequence). Trimming cost V 3 bases and J 6 bases, with 12 bases left between them. The CDR3 loop spans 14 amino acids.

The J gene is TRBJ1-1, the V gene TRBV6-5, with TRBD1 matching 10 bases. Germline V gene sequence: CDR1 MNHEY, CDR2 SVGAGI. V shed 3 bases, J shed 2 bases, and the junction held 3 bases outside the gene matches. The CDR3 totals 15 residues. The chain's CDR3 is CASSYDRGLNTEAFF. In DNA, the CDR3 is TGTGCCAGCAGTTATGACAGGGGGCTAAACACTGAAGCTTTCTTT.

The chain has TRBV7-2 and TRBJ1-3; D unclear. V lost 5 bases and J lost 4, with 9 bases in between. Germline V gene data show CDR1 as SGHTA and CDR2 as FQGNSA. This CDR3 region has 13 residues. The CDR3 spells CASSNSAGNTIYF. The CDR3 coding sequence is TGTGCCAGCAGCAACAGTGCAGGAAACACCATATATTTT.